This T cell receptor beta chain was retrieved from a study of lymphopenia after photon versus proton radiotherapy (dated by TCRdb to the late 2010s). About the study as a whole: The study compared the immunological effects of photon versus proton radiation therapy in patients with gastrointestinal tumors who developed high-grade lymphopenia. The cohort comprised 20 or so patients with gastrointestinal tumors who received either photon or proton therapy and then developed lymphopenia. The study aimed to characterize how the two radiation modalities differ in their impact on the immune system.

With respect to this clone: What this receptor recognizes is not known. Base qualities are not at hand, and no much larger clone is one base apart.

Library generation was performed with the immunoSEQ multiplex PCR assay. T cell repertoires were profiled with deep sequencing of rearranged TCR beta loci together with multiparametric flow cytometry. Held by TCRdb, this immuneACCESS table contains in-frame sequences only and omits some clones. Under half of the omission traces to an unresolved V gene where checked; the cause of the rest is unknown. Present in this sample are about 29,000 clones, 87% of which were seen just once. In total, the top ten clones hold 50% of the sample. The CDR3 spans 17 residues, from the cysteine through the phenylalanine. The sequence is cut down to CDR3 DNA, 51 bases in frame from base 1. For CDR1 and CDR2, the germline V gene lists SGHTA and FQGNSA. Ends trimmed: V by 1 base, J by 3 bases; bases unmatched to a gene: 9. The research as a whole found: The survival association was assessed only in patients who died, and the authors presented better survival with proton therapy as a possibility rather than a demonstrated result. Relative stability during treatment was observed in proton-treated patients, whereas loss of naive T cells and TCR diversity and gain of effector/memory populations were observed in photon-treated patients. Among patients across the cohort who died, overall survival time showed an inverse correlation with a larger post-nadir drop in TCR diversity. After the lymphocyte count nadir, photon-treated repertoires showed oligoclonal expansion, especially of CD8+ Temra cells, which drove the drop in diversity.

Recombination linked TRBV7-2 to TRBJ2-3; 8 junctional bases match TRBD2. The sample in question was peripheral blood, obtained from a patient treated with proton-based radiotherapy. This TCR was recovered from a woman in her fifties or sixties with cholangiocarcinoma. Some clones in this sample may be carry-over from other donors' samples. The DNA sequence is given as TGTGCCAGCAGCTTAGGGCCAGCGGGAGTTAGTACAGATACGCAGTATTTT. It codes for CASSLGPAGVSTDTQYF.